The 18 T cell receptor beta chains reported below all come from one sample, sequenced in a study of regulatory T cells in long-lasting Graves disease (dated by TCRdb to the early 2020s). The time point label of this sample denotes: persistent/refractory GD, antithyroid drugs over 5 years with positive TRAb. For both TCR sequencing and RNA sequencing, RNA was extracted from PBMCs in TRIzol. The library was obtained by multiplex PCR. The reads were generated on an Illumina HiSeq 4000. CDR3 regions were amplified by Arm-PCR with iRepertoire HTBI primers to construct TCR beta libraries. TCRdb redid the processing of the public reads, applying fastp at Q25 and MiXCR, and retained in-frame beta chains. All rows with the same CDR3 protein become a single entry with the most common DNA and genes. This sample is represented by 500,000 to 700,000 distinct CDR3 sequences; approximately 31% of them were singletons. Jointly, the top ten make up under 55% of the sample.

The sample here was peripheral blood mononuclear cells (PBMCs), taken when the disease was refractory, from a patient treated with antithyroid drugs. Receptors originate from a female donor with Graves disease.

This clonotype has more than one count but fewer than ten. The chain links TRBV15 to TRBJ2-7; 10 nucleotides line up with TRBD2. Trimming cost V 0 bases and J 4 bases; bases outside gene matches: 9. The CDR3 length is 17 residues. Germline CDR1 is LNHNV and CDR2 is YYDKDF (reference sequence). This CDR3 is CATSREAASGSLYEQYF. The DNA for the CDR3 is TGTGCCACCAGCAGAGAGGCGGCTAGCGGGAGTTTGTACGAGCAGTACTTC. Full variable domain (missing parts from reference TRBV15 and TRBJ2-7): DAMVIQNPRYQVTQFGKPVTLSCSQTLNHNVMYWYQQKSSQAPKLLFHYYDKDFNNEADTPDNFQSRRPNTSFCFLDIRSPGLGDTAMYLCATSREAASGSLYEQYFGPGTRLTVT.

In its sample, this clonotype was seen a few times. The chain combines TRBV29-1 with TRBJ2-7; tentatively, D is TRBD2 (5 bases). Germline CDR1 reads SQVTM; CDR2 reads ANQGSEA. Trimming left V 5 bases short and J 2 bases short, with 16 bases between. The CDR3 covers 14 residues. The CDR3: CSVKTTPGAYEQYF. The CDR3 DNA is TGCAGCGTTAAGACTACCCCCGGGGCCTACGAGCAGTACTTC.

This clonotype was recorded only once. This chain connects TRBV7-9 to TRBJ1-6, with D possibly being TRBD1 (5 bases). V was shortened by 5 bases and J by 10 bases, with 12 bases between the two germline ends. Germline CDR1 SEHNR, CDR2 FQNEAQ (reference sequence). The CDR3 contains 13 residues. CDR3 region: CASSGHLESPLHF. The CDR3 nucleotides read TGTGCCAGCAGCGGACATTTGGAGTCACCCCTCCACTTT.

This clonotype was detected a few times. V gene TRBV19 combines with J gene TRBJ2-7, with 10 bases fitting TRBD2. Per the germline V gene, CDR1 is LNHDA and CDR2 is SQIVND (reference sequence). CDR3 length equals 15 residues. The V gene end was trimmed by 9 bases and the J gene end by 2 bases; junction bases not matched to a gene: 10. In DNA, the CDR3 is TGTGCCAGCGCAAGCAGTCTAGCGGGGGCCTACGAGCAGTACTTC. Translating it yields CASASSLAGAYEQYF.

V gene TRBV20-1 combines with J gene TRBJ1-5; D gene uncertain. This CDR3 is built from 15 residues. The germline V and J ends were trimmed by 6 bases and 1 base, with 16 bases remaining between them. Looked up from germline, CDR1 is DFQATT and CDR2 is SNEGSKA (reference sequence). The CDR3 region is CSADSGGRSNQPQHF. CDR3 nucleotides: TGCAGTGCCGATTCTGGTGGCAGAAGCAATCAGCCCCAGCATTTT.

Written as DNA, the CDR3 is TGTGCTAGTGGTAAAGACCCTGCCGGCACTGAAGCTTTCTTT. This sequence encodes CASGKDPAGTEAFF. The rearrangement links TRBV12-5 to TRBJ1-1; D is uncertain. V was shortened by 5 bases and J by 4 bases, with 14 bases between the two germline ends. CDR1 and CDR2 from the germline V gene are LGHNT and FRNRAP. The CDR3 has 14 residues.

This chain uses TRBV29-1 with TRBJ1-1; 10 bases are a match to TRBD1. The CDR3 consists of 13 residues. The junction had 5 bases not matched to a gene; V was cut back by 6 bases and J by 4 bases. CDR1 SQVTM and CDR2 ANQGSEA come from the germline V gene. This CDR3 is CSVPTGGITEAFF. DNA for the CDR3: TGCAGCGTCCCGACAGGGGGCATCACTGAAGCTTTCTTT.

The rearrangement links TRBV12-3 or TRBV12-4 to TRBJ2-4, with D perhaps TRBD1 or TRBD2 (5 bases each). V was shortened by 10 bases and J by 8 bases, with 21 bases between the two germline ends. The CDR3 length is 14 residues. The CDR3 DNA reads as TGTGCCACCTCTACGGGGCCCCCCGGGGACATTCAGTACTTC. Translation gives CATSTGPPGDIQYF.

V is TRBV30 and J is TRBJ1-2, with 7 bases fitting TRBD1. Unmatched junction bases numbered 1, after V lost 0 bases and J lost 0 bases. The length of the CDR3 is 14 residues. From germline, CDR1 is GTSNPN and CDR2 SVGIG (reference sequence). In nucleotides, the CDR3 is TGTGCCTGGAGTGTGGGGACAGCTAACTATGGCTACACCTTC. Its protein product is CAWSVGTANYGYTF.

This rearrangement joins TRBV9 to TRBJ1-1, with D uncertain. Trimming pared 1 base from V and 1 base from J, leaving 5 bases between. Germline CDR1 is SGDLS and CDR2 is YYNGEE. CDR3 size: 13 residues. CDR3 loop: CASSVRRNTEAFF. For the CDR3, the DNA is TGTGCCAGCAGCGTAAGGAGGAACACTGAAGCTTTCTTT.

Of note for this clonotype: The junction departs from the called germline gene at one end, perhaps through a read error. This sequence joins TRBV4-1 and TRBJ1-5, with D uncertain. Per the germline V gene, CDR1 is MGHRA and CDR2 is YSYEKL. The CDR3 is made up of 15 amino acids. CDR3 sequence: CASSKDPQMVQPQHF. Here the CDR3 DNA reads TGCGCCAGCAGCAAAGACCCACAGATGGTTCAGCCCCAGCATTTT.

The chain employs TRBV24-1 and TRBJ1-2; D ambiguous. The CDR3 runs 14 residues. The V end was cut by 4 bases, the J end by 4 bases, with 12 bases between. The germline gives CDR1 KGHDR, CDR2 SFDVKD. This chain's CDR3 is CATSDPRGLYGYTF. For the CDR3, the DNA is TGTGCCACCAGTGACCCCAGAGGTCTCTATGGCTACACCTTC.

This clonotype occurred a few times. The chain uses TRBV9 and TRBJ2-7, with D unclear. CDR1 SGDLS and CDR2 YYNGEE come from the germline V gene. The CDR3 has 12 residues. The ends were cut back, 0 bases at V and 3 bases at J, with 4 bases in the middle. CDR3 region: CASSVGNYEQYF. In DNA, the CDR3 is TGTGCCAGCAGCGTAGGCAACTACGAGCAGTACTTC.

This clonotype was observed a few times. The chain uses TRBV13 and TRBJ2-7; TRBD1 is a possible D gene (7 bases). The CDR3 is 15 residues long. The V end was cut by 4 bases, the J end by 6 bases, with 19 bases between. In germline, CDR1 is PRHDT, CDR2 FYEKMQ (reference sequence). The CDR3 bases are TGTGCCAGCAGCTGGAGAGGTACCCAGGGGGGCGAGCAGTACTTC. It translates to CASSWRGTQGGEQYF.

V and J are TRBV6-2 or TRBV6-3 and TRBJ1-6, with TRBD1 as a possible D gene (6 bases). CDR3 length equals 15 residues. In germline, CDR1 is MNHEY, CDR2 SVGEGT. Trimming took off 5 bases at V and 3 bases at J, with 11 bases between the two ends. This CDR3 reads CASSEGTLYNSPLHF. The DNA of the CDR3 is TGTGCCAGCAGTGAAGGGACACTCTATAATTCACCCCTCCACTTT.

This chain uses TRBV6-1 with TRBJ1-1; 8 bases align to TRBD1. J lost 0 bases, V lost 6 bases, and 6 bases had no gene match. The CDR3 extends over 15 amino acids. Germline V gene sequence: CDR1 MNHNS, CDR2 SASEGT. The CDR3 spells CASRGQGLMNTEAFF. The CDR3 nucleotides read TGTGCCAGCAGAGGACAGGGACTAATGAACACTGAAGCTTTCTTT.

The sample holds a few counts of this clonotype. The V gene is TRBV2, the J gene TRBJ2-4, with a tentative D call TRBD2 (6 bases). The V and J ends lost 5 bases and 2 bases respectively, with 16 bases between them. The CDR3 has 16 residues. Looked up from germline, CDR1 is SNHLY and CDR2 is FYNNEI. The CDR3 protein is CASSPLFGSSKNIQYF. In DNA, the CDR3 is TGTGCCAGCAGTCCTCTTTTCGGGAGTTCCAAAAACATTCAGTACTTC.

The chain recombines TRBV7-3 with TRBJ2-1, with D perhaps TRBD2 (6 bases). Germline CDR1 SGHTA, CDR2 FQGTGA. CDR3 length: 17 residues. The germline V and J ends were trimmed by 2 bases and 0 bases, with 14 bases remaining between them. CDR3 residues: CASSLSSGTYSYNEQFF. Written as DNA, the CDR3 is TGTGCCAGCAGCTTATCCTCTGGGACTTACTCCTACAATGAGCAGTTCTTC.